A selection of T cell receptor beta chains follows, all from one sample in a study of blood T cell repertoires in COVID-19. Sequencing was performed with immunoSEQ multiplex PCR; in TCRdb, only in-frame clones are kept and a portion is missing. The data show about 110,000 clones, less than 90% seen once. Sample: peripheral blood. The receptors come from a woman aged 55-70 years with acute or convalescent COVID-19. CDR3s include the opening cysteine and the closing phenylalanine or tryptophan. D genes are given only for firm matches. Clone sizes are given selectively: once, few, many, or a class where the clone is expanded.

j_gene: TRBJ2-6; d_gene: .; v_gene: TRBV28; abundance: .; CDR3nt: TGTGCCAGCACCAAGGCCGGGGGGCCTGGGGCCAACGTCCTGACTTTC; CDR3aa: CASTKAGGPGANVLTF
j_gene: TRBJ1-6; d_gene: .; v_gene: TRBV30; abundance: .; CDR3nt: TGTGCCTGGAAAGGACGCGCTGACAGCAATTCACCCCTCCACTTT; CDR3aa: CAWKGRADSNSPLHF
j_gene: TRBJ2-7; d_gene: .; v_gene: TRBV11-3; abundance: .; CDR3nt: TGTGCCAGCAGCGTCAACAGGGTTAGCGAGCAGTACTTC; CDR3aa: CASSVNRVSEQYF
j_gene: TRBJ1-3; d_gene: .; v_gene: TRBV10-3; abundance: .; CDR3nt: TGTGCCATCAGTGAGACCATAGGCGGTGGAAACACCATATATTTT; CDR3aa: CAISETIGGGNTIYF
j_gene: TRBJ2-3; d_gene: TRBD1; v_gene: TRBV5-1; abundance: .; CDR3nt: TGCGCCAGCAGCTCCGGGGGGACAGGGCGCGATACGCAGTATTTT; CDR3aa: CASSSGGTGRDTQYF
j_gene: TRBJ2-5; d_gene: .; v_gene: TRBV2; abundance: .; CDR3nt: TGTGCCAGCTCGACTAGCAGGGGAGAGACCCAGTACTTC; CDR3aa: CASSTSRGETQYF
j_gene: TRBJ1-4; d_gene: .; v_gene: TRBV12-3/TRBV12-4; abundance: .; CDR3nt: TGTGCCAGCAGCCCAGATCGTGAAAAACTGTTTTTT; CDR3aa: CASSPDREKLFF
j_gene: TRBJ2-5; d_gene: .; v_gene: TRBV11-2; abundance: .; CDR3nt: TGTGCCAGCGCACATCAAGAGACCCAGTACTTC; CDR3aa: CASAHQETQYF
j_gene: TRBJ1-3; d_gene: .; v_gene: TRBV7-8; abundance: .; CDR3nt: TGTGCCAGCAGCCCTAGTCCTGGAAACACCATATATTTT; CDR3aa: CASSPSPGNTIYF
j_gene: TRBJ2-1; d_gene: .; v_gene: TRBV28; abundance: .; CDR3nt: TGTGCCAGCATAGGAGCGCCGAGCTCCTACAATGAGCAGTTCTTC; CDR3aa: CASIGAPSSYNEQFF
j_gene: TRBJ2-1; d_gene: .; v_gene: TRBV3-1/TRBV3-2; abundance: .; CDR3nt: TGTGCCAGCAGCCAAGATCTGGGAGAAATGATGCAGTTCTTC; CDR3aa: CASSQDLGEMMQFF
j_gene: TRBJ1-2; d_gene: TRBD1; v_gene: TRBV4-2; abundance: .; CDR3nt: TGTGCCAGCAGCCCCCGGGACAGCTCTCAGGGAGGCTACACCTTC; CDR3aa: CASSPRDSSQGGYTF
j_gene: TRBJ2-1; d_gene: .; v_gene: TRBV4-3; abundance: .; CDR3nt: TGCGCCAGCAGCCTAAGGGTGGGGACTTACAATGAGCAGTTCTTC; CDR3aa: CASSLRVGTYNEQFF
j_gene: TRBJ2-5; d_gene: TRBD2; v_gene: TRBV7-2; abundance: .; CDR3nt: TGTGCCAGCAGCTTAGCGGCCCGACTAGCCCAAGAGACCCAGTACTTC; CDR3aa: CASSLAARLAQETQYF
j_gene: TRBJ2-2; d_gene: TRBD1; v_gene: TRBV15; abundance: .; CDR3nt: TGTGCCACCAGCAGAGATTCCGGACAGGGACAGGGCGGGGAGCTGTTTTTT; CDR3aa: CATSRDSGQGQGGELFF
j_gene: TRBJ2-2; d_gene: TRBD2; v_gene: TRBV7-2; abundance: .; CDR3nt: TGTGCCAGCAGACCTCCGGGACTAGCACACACCGGGGAGCTGTTTTTT; CDR3aa: CASRPPGLAHTGELFF
j_gene: TRBJ1-4; d_gene: .; v_gene: TRBV20-1; abundance: .; CDR3nt: TGCAGTGCTAGAGATCGGAGAGTCTTCCATTTT; CDR3aa: CSARDRRVFHF
j_gene: TRBJ1-6; d_gene: .; v_gene: TRBV5-1; abundance: .; CDR3nt: TGCGCCAGCAGTTTTTCCCCCAGCGGGGACCCCCTCCACTTT; CDR3aa: CASSFSPSGDPLHF
j_gene: TRBJ1-5; d_gene: .; v_gene: TRBV6-2/TRBV6-3; abundance: .; CDR3nt: TGTGCCAGCAGTTTAGCAGCCCGTGGGCCCCAGCATTTT; CDR3aa: CASSLAARGPQHF
j_gene: TRBJ2-1; d_gene: TRBD1; v_gene: TRBV7-9; abundance: .; CDR3nt: TGTGCCAGCAGCGGGACAGAGGCGTACAATGAGCAGTTCTTC; CDR3aa: CASSGTEAYNEQFF
j_gene: TRBJ1-1; d_gene: .; v_gene: TRBV6-5; abundance: .; CDR3nt: TGTGCCAGCAGTTACAAGGGCGGGAGCACTGAAGCTTTCTTT; CDR3aa: CASSYKGGSTEAFF
j_gene: TRBJ2-2; d_gene: .; v_gene: TRBV5-4; abundance: .; CDR3nt: TGTGCCAGCAGCCTCGGATTAATTTCCGGGGTTCCCGGGGAGCTGTTTTTT; CDR3aa: CASSLGLISGVPGELFF
j_gene: TRBJ2-3; d_gene: .; v_gene: TRBV4-1; abundance: .; CDR3nt: TGCGCCAGCAGCCAAGTCGGAGCGAGCACAGATACGCAGTATTTT; CDR3aa: CASSQVGASTDTQYF
j_gene: TRBJ2-7; d_gene: .; v_gene: TRBV19; abundance: .; CDR3nt: TGTGCCAGTAGTATGCTGGGGGGCTACGAGCAGTACTTC; CDR3aa: CASSMLGGYEQYF
j_gene: TRBJ2-7; d_gene: TRBD2; v_gene: TRBV30; abundance: .; CDR3nt: TGTGCCTGGAGTGTAGGAGCGGGAGATCTCGAGCAGTACTTC; CDR3aa: CAWSVGAGDLEQYF
j_gene: TRBJ2-5; d_gene: .; v_gene: TRBV6-2/TRBV6-3; abundance: .; CDR3nt: TGTGCCAGCAGCCGACTACTCATAGGAGAGACCCAGTACTTC; CDR3aa: CASSRLLIGETQYF
j_gene: TRBJ2-7; d_gene: .; v_gene: TRBV28; abundance: .; CDR3nt: TGTGCCAGCAGTTGGGGGCCCCGACCGGCCTCCTACGAGCAGTACTTC; CDR3aa: CASSWGPRPASYEQYF
j_gene: TRBJ1-1; d_gene: TRBD1; v_gene: TRBV5-6; abundance: .; CDR3nt: TGTGCCAGCAGCCTAAACTCCGGGACAGCATACACTGAAGCTTTCTTT; CDR3aa: CASSLNSGTAYTEAFF
j_gene: TRBJ1-2; d_gene: .; v_gene: TRBV6-5; abundance: .; CDR3nt: TGTGCCAGCAGCAGGGCCTTGGATTATGGCTACACCTTC; CDR3aa: CASSRALDYGYTF
j_gene: TRBJ1-2; d_gene: .; v_gene: TRBV2; abundance: .; CDR3nt: TGTGCCAGCAGTCAGACTGGACTCTATGGCTACACCTTC; CDR3aa: CASSQTGLYGYTF
j_gene: TRBJ2-6; d_gene: .; v_gene: TRBV3-1/TRBV3-2; abundance: .; CDR3nt: TGTGCCAGCAGCCACTGGAGTGGGGCGGGAGGGGCCAACGTCCTGACTTTC; CDR3aa: CASSHWSGAGGANVLTF
j_gene: TRBJ2-7; d_gene: .; v_gene: TRBV25-1; abundance: .; CDR3nt: TGTGCCAGCTCACAGCTCGAAGCCCCCTACGAGCAGTACTTC; CDR3aa: CASSQLEAPYEQYF
j_gene: TRBJ2-5; d_gene: TRBD1; v_gene: TRBV28; abundance: .; CDR3nt: TGTGCCAGCAGTTTGAGGGGACAGGGTCTAATGACCCAGTACTTC; CDR3aa: CASSLRGQGLMTQYF
j_gene: TRBJ1-5; d_gene: TRBD1; v_gene: TRBV18; abundance: .; CDR3nt: TGTGCCAGCTCACCCCAACAGGGGGGAGTTCAGCCCCAGCATTTT; CDR3aa: CASSPQQGGVQPQHF
j_gene: TRBJ2-5; d_gene: TRBD1; v_gene: TRBV28; abundance: .; CDR3nt: TGTGCCAGCAGTGTCCCTCGGACAGGGGGGGAGACCCAGTACTTC; CDR3aa: CASSVPRTGGETQYF
j_gene: TRBJ1-6; d_gene: TRBD1; v_gene: TRBV4-3; abundance: .; CDR3nt: TGCGCCAGCAGCCGAGACAGGGTAAATTCACCCCTCCACTTT; CDR3aa: CASSRDRVNSPLHF
j_gene: TRBJ1-1; d_gene: .; v_gene: TRBV20-1; abundance: .; CDR3nt: TGCAGTGCACGAAGGGGACTTGAAGCTTTCTTT; CDR3aa: CSARRGLEAFF
j_gene: TRBJ2-4; d_gene: TRBD1; v_gene: TRBV7-2; abundance: .; CDR3nt: TGTGCCAGCAGCCCAGGACAGGGGGCATACATTCAGTACTTC; CDR3aa: CASSPGQGAYIQYF
j_gene: TRBJ1-6; d_gene: .; v_gene: TRBV9; abundance: .; CDR3nt: TGTGCCAGCAGCGTAGAGGGGTGGGAAGGTTCACCCCTCCACTTT; CDR3aa: CASSVEGWEGSPLHF
j_gene: TRBJ2-7; d_gene: .; v_gene: TRBV28; abundance: .; CDR3nt: TGTGCCAGCAGTTTCGGGGGAACCTCGTACGAGCAGTACTTC; CDR3aa: CASSFGGTSYEQYF
j_gene: TRBJ1-6; d_gene: .; v_gene: TRBV12-3/TRBV12-4; abundance: .; CDR3nt: TGTGCCAGCAGACCGGACAGAAATTCACCCCTCCACTTT; CDR3aa: CASRPDRNSPLHF
j_gene: TRBJ1-5; d_gene: .; v_gene: TRBV5-6; abundance: .; CDR3nt: TGTGCCAGCAGCCCGCGGGGGTTCAGACAGCCCCAGCATTTT; CDR3aa: CASSPRGFRQPQHF
j_gene: TRBJ1-5; d_gene: .; v_gene: TRBV6-5; abundance: .; CDR3nt: TGTGCCAGCAGACTTCACAGAGATAGCAATCAGCCCCAGCATTTT; CDR3aa: CASRLHRDSNQPQHF
j_gene: TRBJ2-1; d_gene: .; v_gene: TRBV3-1/TRBV3-2; abundance: .; CDR3nt: TGTGCCAGCAGCCAAGGGACAGTCTTGGATGAGCAGTTCTTC; CDR3aa: CASSQGTVLDEQFF
j_gene: TRBJ1-5; d_gene: .; v_gene: TRBV5-5; abundance: .; CDR3nt: TGTGCCAGCAGCTTGGGAGTACCCTCTTTAAATCAGCCCCAGCATTTT; CDR3aa: CASSLGVPSLNQPQHF
j_gene: TRBJ1-6; d_gene: TRBD1; v_gene: TRBV7-2; abundance: many; CDR3nt: TGTGCCAGCAGAACTATCACAGGGGGCTTCAACTCACCCCTCCACTTT; CDR3aa: CASRTITGGFNSPLHF
j_gene: TRBJ1-1; d_gene: .; v_gene: TRBV7-3; abundance: .; CDR3nt: TGTGCCAGCAGCCGAATGGACAAGACTGAAGCTTTCTTT; CDR3aa: CASSRMDKTEAFF
j_gene: TRBJ2-7; d_gene: .; v_gene: TRBV5-8; abundance: .; CDR3nt: TGTGCCAGCAGCTTGTCATCCTCCTACGAGCAGTACTTC; CDR3aa: CASSLSSSYEQYF
j_gene: TRBJ1-2; d_gene: TRBD1; v_gene: TRBV7-9; abundance: .; CDR3nt: TGTGCCAGCAGCCACAAAACAAATTTGATGACAGGGACCTATGGCTACACCTTC; CDR3aa: CASSHKTNLMTGTYGYTF
j_gene: TRBJ2-7; d_gene: TRBD2; v_gene: TRBV5-8; abundance: .; CDR3nt: TGTGCCAGCAGCTTTTATAGCGGGCTAACCTCCTACGAGCAGTACTTC; CDR3aa: CASSFYSGLTSYEQYF
j_gene: TRBJ2-1; d_gene: .; v_gene: TRBV7-2; abundance: .; CDR3nt: TGTGCCAGCAGCTTATCCGTGGGGCAGATGGCCAATGAGCAGTTCTTC; CDR3aa: CASSLSVGQMANEQFF
j_gene: TRBJ2-7; d_gene: .; v_gene: TRBV19; abundance: .; CDR3nt: TGTGCCAGTAGTATCTCAGGGGGAGGCGAGCAGTACTTC; CDR3aa: CASSISGGGEQYF
j_gene: TRBJ2-5; d_gene: .; v_gene: TRBV6-5; abundance: .; CDR3nt: TGTGCCAGCGCCCACATCCAAGAGACCCAGTACTTC; CDR3aa: CASAHIQETQYF
j_gene: TRBJ2-7; d_gene: TRBD2; v_gene: TRBV7-6; abundance: .; CDR3nt: TGTGCCAGCAGCCCCCCTACCCGGGAGGTCGTGTTCCACGAGCAGTACTTC; CDR3aa: CASSPPTREVVFHEQYF
j_gene: TRBJ2-1; d_gene: .; v_gene: TRBV21-1; abundance: .; CDR3nt: TGTGCCAGCAGCAAACGGGCGGGAGTTGGCAATGAGCAGTTCTTC; CDR3aa: CASSKRAGVGNEQFF
j_gene: TRBJ2-7; d_gene: TRBD1; v_gene: TRBV13; abundance: .; CDR3nt: TGTGCCAGCAGCTCCACAGGGGACGAGCAGTACTTC; CDR3aa: CASSSTGDEQYF
j_gene: TRBJ2-3; d_gene: .; v_gene: TRBV5-1; abundance: .; CDR3nt: TGCGCCAGCAGTGCGCTATCGGGAGCCGCCACAGATACGCAGTATTTT; CDR3aa: CASSALSGAATDTQYF
j_gene: TRBJ2-1; d_gene: TRBD2; v_gene: TRBV9; abundance: .; CDR3nt: TGTGCCAGCAGCGTTAGCGGGGGGACTTACAATGAGCAGTTCTTC; CDR3aa: CASSVSGGTYNEQFF
j_gene: TRBJ2-1; d_gene: TRBD2; v_gene: TRBV24-1; abundance: few; CDR3nt: TGTGCCACCAGTGACTCCGGGACTAGCGGGTACAATGAGCAGTTCTTC; CDR3aa: CATSDSGTSGYNEQFF